Below, 10 T cell receptor beta chains from the same sample are listed, as sequenced in a study of early T cells in non-severe SARS-CoV-2 infection. In TCRdb, the 5' RACE reads were re-called with MiXCR into one record per CDR3 protein. The sample consists of about 69,000 distinct CDR3 sequences, roughly 9.5% of them appearing once. The sample comprised whole blood. The receptors derive from an adult who was a healthcare worker with PCR-confirmed SARS-CoV-2 infection or an uninfected control (not recorded which).

The chain joins TRBV27 to TRBJ1-2; TRBD1 agrees at 9 bases. Germline V gene data show CDR1 as MNHEY and CDR2 as SMNVEV (reference sequence). This CDR3 comprises 13 residues. J gave up 0 bases and V 8 bases, and 1 base lay outside the gene matches. In nucleotides, the CDR3 is TGTGCCAGCTGGGACAGGGCTAACTATGGCTACACCTTC. Translation: CASWDRANYGYTF.

This clonotype was counted between two and nine times. The V and J genes are TRBV10-3 and TRBJ1-1; 7 bases are shared with TRBD1. Germline V gene data show CDR1 as ENHRY and CDR2 as SYGVKD. This CDR3 is built from 16 residues. Germline trimming cut 0 bases from V and 0 bases from J; bases unmatched to any gene: 4. The CDR3 region has the DNA TGTGCCATCAGTGAGTCGTCTGACAGGGTGAACACTGAAGCTTTCTTT. Amino acids: CAISESSDRVNTEAFF.

This clonotype has a handful of counts. The gene calls are TRBV7-2 and TRBJ2-1, with D possibly being TRBD2 (5 bases). V lost 5 bases to trimming and J lost 8 bases, with 16 bases between them. Germline assignment: CDR1 SGHTA and CDR2 FQGNSA. This CDR3 is built from 14 residues. The CDR3 DNA reads as TGTGCCAGCAGCGCACAAGTTGGGAGACATGAGCAGTTCTTC. Its translation: CASSAQVGRHEQFF. Filled out from reference TRBV7-2 and TRBJ2-1, the complete variable domain reads GAGVSQSPSNKVTEKGKDVELRCDPISGHTALYWYRQSLGQGLEFLIYFQGNSAPDKSGLPSDRFSAERTGGSVSTLTIQRTQQEDSAVYLCASSAQVGRHEQFFGPGTRLTVL.

This clonotype was found a few times. V usage is TRBV4-3 and J usage is TRBJ2-1; D remains ambiguous. Germline V gene data show CDR1 as LGHNA and CDR2 as YSLEER. The V and J ends lost 3 bases and 3 bases respectively, with 3 bases between them. This CDR3 contains 12 residues. The CDR3 nucleotides are TGCGCCAGCAGCCAGGGCTACAATGAGCAGTTCTTC. This gives the protein CASSQGYNEQFF.

On this clonotype: An end of the junction does not agree with germline; a read error may underlie this. This sequence joins TRBV5-1 and TRBJ2-7; the D gene is possibly TRBD2 (5 bases). Germline V gene sequence: CDR1 SGHRS, CDR2 YFSETQ. The CDR3 consists of 12 residues. The CDR3 reads CASSLAAGEQHF. The DNA of the CDR3 is TGCGCCAGCAGCTTGGCTGCGGGCGAGCAGCACTTC.

V and J are TRBV9 and TRBJ2-7; 10 nucleotides line up with TRBD1. Per germline, CDR1 SGDLS and CDR2 YYNGEE. The ends lost 4 bases at V and 5 bases at J; junction bases unmatched: 9. This CDR3 contains 15 residues. CDR3: CASSPQGTGVDEQYF. DNA for the CDR3: TGTGCCAGCAGCCCCCAGGGGACAGGGGTGGACGAGCAGTACTTC.

Written as DNA, the CDR3 is TGCAGCGTTGGAATGCGGGGCAACGAGCAGTACTTC. The encoded protein is CSVGMRGNEQYF. The chain has TRBV29-1 and TRBJ2-7, with D maybe TRBD2 (6 bases). The CDR3 length is 12 residues. The germline V gene encodes CDR1 SQVTM and CDR2 ANQGSEA. Trimming removed 4 bases at V and 5 bases at J, with 12 bases between.

Ten or more counts support this clonotype. The rearrangement links TRBV20-1 to TRBJ2-1; TRBD2 aligns across 11 bases. Germline-derived CDR1 and CDR2 are DFQATT and SNEGSKA (reference sequence). V gave up 6 bases and J gave up 6 bases; unmatched junction bases: 7. CDR3 length: 14 residues. Here the CDR3 reads CSAWSLAGGNEQFF. CDR3 nucleotides: TGCAGTGCCTGGTCGCTAGCGGGAGGCAATGAGCAGTTCTTC.

This clonotype was counted at least ten times. This chain connects TRBV15 to TRBJ2-7; TRBD1 matches 11 bases. V lost 7 bases, J lost 4 bases, and 6 bases stayed unmatched. The CDR3 has 14 residues. Germline-derived CDR1 and CDR2 are LNHNV and YYDKDF (reference sequence). CDR3 nucleotide sequence: TGTGCCACCATGCAGGACAGGGGGCGGTACGAGCAGTACTTC. This sequence encodes CATMQDRGRYEQYF.

This clonotype showed up many times. This chain joins TRBV7-3 and TRBJ1-1; tentative D call: TRBD1 (6 bases). Germline V gene lookup returns CDR1 SGHTA and CDR2 FQGTGA. CDR3 length equals 14 residues. Trimming cost V 5 bases and J 1 base, with 11 bases left between them. The CDR3 DNA reads TGTGCCAGCAGCGCGGGACATTCGAACACTGAAGCTTTCTTT. This sequence encodes CASSAGHSNTEAFF.